This entry concerns a single TCR beta chain. The antigen is undetermined. The record originates from a study of radiation and T cells in renal cell carcinoma. In the study overall: Nephrectomy followed 15 Gy stereotactic body radiation by 4 weeks.

V lost 7 bases and J 5 bases, leaving 18 bases between the germline ends. From germline, CDR1 is MDHEN and CDR2 SYDVKM. CDR3 length: 15 amino acids. The study's findings and limits: Baseline intratumoral clonotype presence is unknown without pretreatment biopsies. In blood, top tumor clones expanded by 2 weeks, shrinking by 4.

The time point: blood 2 weeks post-SBRT. The treatment: 15 Gy SBRT to primary tumor, nephrectomy 4 weeks later. Only in-frame clones appear in the TCRdb table, and some are missing; sequencing was by immunoSEQ multiplex PCR. The table includes 100,000 to 150,000 clones, approximately 75% detected once. The TCR comes from a woman in her fifties or sixties with renal cell carcinoma. Sequencing used blood, obtained from a patient whose treatment included radiotherapy and nephrectomy. J is TRBJ1-5 and V is TRBV28; possible D gene TRBD1, 5 bases. The CDR3 DNA reads as TGTGCCAGCACCACAGGAAGCCTGGGGGATCAGCCCCAGCATTTT. It is translated as CASTTGSLGDQPQHF.